The sequence of this T cell receptor beta chain was determined in a study of molecular identifiers for immune sequencing clone quantification. Study-level points and caveats: Detectable among about a million naive cells, according to reports, was Jurkat TCR RNA spiked in from one cell.

Sorted naive CD8 T cells, about 17,000 to 1,000,000, were sequenced from 10%, 30% or 50% RNA. A CD8+CD4-CCR7+CD45RA+ gate was used to sort naive CD8 T cells. This clonotype was counted a single time. Its antigen is unidentified. This may arise from a read error, as a much more abundant clone is one base away. Here the CDR3 omits its conserved ending phenylalanine or tryptophan, so a read error is the likely source. For bulk TCR libraries, previously described methods and listed TCR primers were used. TCRdb fed the PCR reads into MiXCR, producing one record per CDR3 protein. The table includes about 320,000 distinct CDR3 sequences, 24% detected once. V lost 6 bases, J lost 10 bases, and 19 bases lay in between. The CDR3 extends over 15 amino acids. CDR1 is MDHEN and CDR2 is SYDVKM in the germline V gene.

V is TRBV28 and J is TRBJ1-6; possible D gene TRBD1, 6 bases. Sample: naive CD8+ T cells from blood, with Jurkat cell RNA spiked in. The subset: FACS-sorted CD8+CD4-CCR7+CD45RA+ naive T cells. This TCR was sampled from a human donor in good health. Some libraries in this study had Jurkat cell RNA spiked in. The CDR3 nucleotides are TGTGCCAGCAGCCCCCAGCGGGGGGCGAGGTCACCCCTCCACTCT. Encoded protein: CASSPQRGARSPLHS.